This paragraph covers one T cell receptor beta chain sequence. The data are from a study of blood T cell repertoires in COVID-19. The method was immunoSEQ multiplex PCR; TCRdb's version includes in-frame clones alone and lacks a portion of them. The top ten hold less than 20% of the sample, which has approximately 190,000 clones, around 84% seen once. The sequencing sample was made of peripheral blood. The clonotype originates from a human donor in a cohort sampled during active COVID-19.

The CDR3 DNA follows: TGTGCCAGCAGCCAAGGAAGCCGGAACACCGGGGAGCTGTTTTTT. It is translated as CASSQGSRNTGELFF. The chain carries TRBV3-1 (or the pseudogene TRBV3-2) and TRBJ2-2; D remains ambiguous. V dropped 1 base and J dropped 1 base, with 7 bases sitting between them. Germline loops: CDR1 LGHDT, CDR2 YNNKEL (reference sequence). This CDR3 contains 15 residues.